This TCR beta chain was documented in a study of PD-1 blockade in classical Hodgkin lymphoma. Trimming pared 3 bases from V and 1 base from J, leaving 6 bases between. Germline V gene lookup returns CDR1 SGHTA and CDR2 FQGTGA. The CDR3 is made up of 14 amino acids. Time point here: cycle 4 day 1 (C4D1), after about 6 weeks of nivolumab. Every patient had relapsed following autologous stem cell transplantation, and cohorts differed in brentuximab vedotin exposure. From thawed PBMCs, CD4+ T cells were purified using magnetic negative selection. Sequencing was performed with immunoSEQ multiplex PCR; in TCRdb, only in-frame clones are kept and a portion is missing. The data contain around 9,500 clones, around 80% of them singletons.

The sequencing used CD4+ T cells from blood, collected before the fourth cycle of nivolumab. The chain uses TRBV7-3 and TRBJ2-2, with D unresolved. This TCR derives from a human donor with classical Hodgkin lymphoma. The CDR3 loop is CASSFARNTGELFF. The CDR3 nucleotides are TGTGCCAGCAGCTTTGCCAGGAACACCGGGGAGCTGTTTTTT.